Given below is one T cell receptor beta chain in context. The CDR3 spans 16 residues. CDR1 and CDR2 (germline): MDHEN, SYDVKM. V was pared by 3 bases and J by 0 bases, with 12 bases between. The data were taken from a study of T cells in localized non-small cell lung cancer. Method: immunoSEQ multiplex PCR; TCRdb's copy keeps in-frame clones and lacks some. This table has tens of thousands of clones, 90% appearing once. The input for sequencing was peripheral blood, taken before any cancer treatment. The chain recombines TRBV28 with TRBJ2-1; tentatively, D is TRBD1 (5 bases). This clonotype was obtained from a woman aged 35-75 years with stage I lung adenocarcinoma. The CDR3 protein is CASSLRQLSSYNEQFF. CDR3 sequence (DNA): TGTGCCAGCAGTTTGCGACAGTTAAGCTCCTACAATGAGCAGTTCTTC.